This record looks at one TCR beta chain sequence and its context. What it binds is not known. At one end, the junction sequence differs from germline, possibly due to a read error. This entry belongs to a study of glioma-infiltrating T cells. Study summary: Before surgery, glioma patients received dexamethasone for at most six days.

Study-level findings and limits: Non-neoplastic patients had below-expected tissue-blood divergence, while all gliomas exceeded expectation. A blood CDR3 motif signature was depleted in highly divergent patients.

Germline V lookup: CDR1 MDHEN, CDR2 SYDVKM. The CDR3 extends over 14 amino acids. The iRepertoire nested amplicon-rescue multiplex PCR amplified TCR alpha and beta CDR3s from RNA. One-step reverse transcription and amplification started from around 100-400 ng of tissue mRNA or PBMC total RNA. TCRdb re-analysed the multiplex PCR reads in MiXCR, keeping a single row per CDR3 protein. The sample consists of about 410,000 distinct CDR3 sequences, approximately 42% of them appearing once. The TCR originated in a human donor with low-grade glioma or glioblastoma, undergoing nonglioma brain surgery, or in good health (not recorded which). The chain combines TRBV28 with TRBJ1-1, with D possibly TRBD1 on 5 matching bases. Input material: glioma tissue, nonneoplastic brain tissue, or PBMCs (not recorded which). CDR3 nucleotide sequence: TGTGCCAGCATGTGGGACCGGGAAGGTACTGAAGCTTCCTTT. Translation gives CASMWDREGTEASF.